Presented here are 16 T cell receptor beta chains from one specimen sequenced in a study of breast tumors, draining lymph nodes, adjacent tissues. TCRdb reprocessed the multiplex PCR reads via MiXCR and lists one record per CDR3 protein. This table holds 15,000 to 20,000 distinct CDR3 sequences, under 70% found once. Source material: tumor-adjacent breast tissue. All receptors come from a female donor with breast cancer. Some clones in this sample may be carry-over from other donors' samples.

V is TRBV7-2 and J is TRBJ1-4, with TRBD1 as a possible D gene (6 bases). The germline V gene encodes CDR1 SGHTA and CDR2 FQGNSA. This CDR3 is 14 amino acids long. Trimming stripped 3 bases from V and 4 bases from J, with 9 bases between. The CDR3 reads CASSFTGNNEKLFF. The CDR3 nucleotides are TGTGCCAGCAGCTTTACAGGGAATAATGAAAAACTGTTTTTT.

This clonotype has ten or more counts. V usage is TRBV6-2 or TRBV6-3 and J usage is TRBJ2-2, with D possibly matching TRBD1 (6 bases). Trimming left V 4 bases short and J 5 bases short, with 14 bases between. Germline CDR1 and CDR2: MNHEY and SVGEGT. The CDR3 length is 15 residues. The CDR3: CASSLMGAQTGELFF. CDR3 coding DNA: TGTGCCAGCAGTTTAATGGGGGCCCAAACCGGGGAGCTGTTTTTT.

The chain is built from TRBV11-3 and TRBJ2-3, with 7 bases identical to TRBD2. Germline loops: CDR1 SGHNT, CDR2 YENEEA. V was clipped by 1 base and J by 1 base; unmatched bases: 5. CDR3 length equals 16 residues. DNA of the CDR3: TGTGCCAGCAGCTTAGGGAGCGGGACTGGCACAGATACGCAGTATTTT. This translates into CASSLGSGTGTDTQYF.

This clonotype was picked up a small number of times. This chain connects TRBV4-2 to TRBJ2-5; TRBD2 matches 8 bases. Per germline, CDR1 LGHNA and CDR2 YNFKEQ. Losses at the gene ends were 0 bases for V and 6 bases for J; bases not matched to a gene: 6. The CDR3 length is 15 residues. The CDR3 loop reads CASSQDVGGRKTQYF. For the CDR3, the DNA is TGTGCCAGCAGCCAAGATGTTGGCGGGAGGAAGACCCAGTACTTC.

This rearrangement joins TRBV7-3 to TRBJ1-6; tentative D call: TRBD1 (5 bases). The CDR3 runs to 13 residues. V was pared by 3 bases and J by 11 bases, with 11 bases between. The V gene's germline CDR1 is SGHTA and CDR2 FQGTGA. DNA of the CDR3: TGTGCCAGCAGCTTTGGGGGGGACCCACCCCTCCACTTT. Protein: CASSFGGDPPLHF.

The genes are TRBV19 and TRBJ1-3; TRBD1 agrees at 8 bases. Germline CDR1 LNHDA, CDR2 SQIVND (reference sequence). The V and J ends lost 5 bases and 0 bases, in that order; junction bases with no gene match: 6. The CDR3 loop spans 16 amino acids. The CDR3 sequence: CASSPTGQDSGNTIYF. In DNA form, the CDR3 reads TGTGCCAGTAGTCCCACGGGACAGGACTCTGGAAACACCATATATTTT.

V gene TRBV12-3 or TRBV12-4 combines with J gene TRBJ1-5, with D uncertain. The V and J ends lost 3 bases and 4 bases respectively, with 7 bases between them. The CDR3 contains 13 residues. CDR3 residues: CASSFSRNQPQHF. The CDR3 bases are TGTGCCAGCAGTTTCAGCCGAAATCAGCCCCAGCATTTT.

This clonotype was recorded only once. The V gene is TRBV5-6, the J gene TRBJ1-2; tentatively, D is TRBD1 (6 bases). Germline V gene lookup returns CDR1 SGHDT and CDR2 YYEEEE. The CDR3 is 13 amino acids. V dropped 4 bases and J dropped 4 bases, with 11 bases sitting between them. As DNA, the CDR3 is TGTGCCAGCAGCCTCGGGGGCTCCTATGGCTACACCTTC. Translated: CASSLGGSYGYTF.

The V gene is TRBV6-1, the J gene TRBJ2-3, with D perhaps TRBD2 (6 bases). Germline V lookup: CDR1 MNHNS, CDR2 SASEGT. V lost 8 bases, J lost 6 bases, and 18 bases lay in between. The CDR3 consists of 14 residues. DNA of the CDR3: TGTGCCAGCCGCAGGGACTCCCTCTTGGATACGCAGTATTTT. Its translation: CASRRDSLLDTQYF.

This clonotype has only one observation. The rearrangement joins TRBV5-1 to TRBJ1-4, with D possibly being TRBD1 (6 bases). CDR1 and CDR2 (germline): SGHRS, YFSETQ. CDR3 length: 14 residues. V was shortened by 4 bases and J by 5 bases, with 12 bases between the two germline ends. Here the CDR3 DNA reads TGCGCCAGCAGCGAGGGGGATTCAAATGAAAAACTGTTTTTT. Amino acids: CASSEGDSNEKLFF.

The chain is built from TRBV2 and TRBJ1-5; TRBD1 is a possible D gene (5 bases). Trimming left V 3 bases short and J 5 bases short, with 8 bases between. The CDR3 covers 13 residues. Germline CDR1 and CDR2: SNHLY and FYNNEI. The CDR3 protein is CASSEGVDQPQHF. Here the CDR3 DNA reads TGTGCCAGCAGTGAGGGGGTGGATCAGCCCCAGCATTTT.

The chain employs TRBV24-1 and TRBJ1-2; TRBD1 is a possible D gene (5 bases). The CDR3 contains 13 residues. V lost 5 bases and J lost 4, with 10 bases in between. Germline values: CDR1 KGHDR, CDR2 SFDVKD. CDR3 coding DNA: TGTGCCACCAGTGTTACAGGAGCCTATGGCTACACCTTC. Its protein product is CATSVTGAYGYTF.

This clonotype was found many times. This chain joins TRBV19 and TRBJ2-7; TRBD2 agrees at 7 bases. Germline CDR1 is LNHDA and CDR2 is SQIVND (reference sequence). The CDR3 sequence is 13 residues long. V trimming: 5 bases; J trimming: 4 bases; junction bases outside the gene matches: 5. The CDR3 DNA follows: TGTGCCAGTAGTGCGGGGGAGCGGTACGAGCAGTACTTC. Protein sequence: CASSAGERYEQYF. The full variable domain, completed using reference TRBV19 and TRBJ2-7, is DGGITQSPKYLFRKEGQNVTLSCEQNLNHDAMYWYRQDPGQGLRLIYYSQIVNDFQKGDIAEGYSVSREKKESFPLTVTSAQKNPTAFYLCASSAGERYEQYFGPGTRLTVT.

The chain links TRBV7-9 to TRBJ1-3; D perhaps matches TRBD1 (5 bases). Germline V gene sequence: CDR1 SEHNR, CDR2 FQNEAQ (reference sequence). There are 14 residues in the CDR3. V dropped 2 bases and J dropped 3 bases, with 8 bases sitting between them. CDR3 bases: TGTGCCAGCAGCTTACGGGGACTTGGAAACACCATATATTTT. Translation gives CASSLRGLGNTIYF. Full variable domain (rest looked up from reference TRBV7-9 and TRBJ1-3): DTGVSQNPRHKITKRGQNVTFRCDPISEHNRLYWYRQTLGQGPEFLTYFQNEAQLEKSRLLSDRFSAERPKGSFSTLEIQRTEQGDSAMYLCASSLRGLGNTIYFGEGSWLTVV.

The rearrangement joins TRBV7-2 to TRBJ1-6; 9 bases agree with TRBD1. The germline V gene encodes CDR1 SGHTA and CDR2 FQGNSA. The V and J ends lost 3 bases and 8 bases, in that order; junction bases with no gene match: 14. The CDR3 loop spans 18 amino acids. The CDR3 protein is CASSFTYSGTGMDSPLHF. The CDR3 DNA reads as TGTGCCAGCAGCTTTACTTACTCCGGGACAGGGATGGATTCACCCCTCCACTTT.

This clonotype came up many times. This clone may be a read error of a much larger clone one base away. V usage is TRBV12-3 or TRBV12-4 and J usage is TRBJ2-1, with TRBD1 identical over 8 bases. This CDR3 region has 14 residues. The J segment lost 8 bases and the V segment lost 3 bases, leaving 6 bases of the junction unmatched. CDR3 sequence: CASSFDRTGHEQFF. CDR3 sequence (DNA): TGTGCCAGCAGTTTCGACCGGACAGGGCATGAGCAGTTCTTC.